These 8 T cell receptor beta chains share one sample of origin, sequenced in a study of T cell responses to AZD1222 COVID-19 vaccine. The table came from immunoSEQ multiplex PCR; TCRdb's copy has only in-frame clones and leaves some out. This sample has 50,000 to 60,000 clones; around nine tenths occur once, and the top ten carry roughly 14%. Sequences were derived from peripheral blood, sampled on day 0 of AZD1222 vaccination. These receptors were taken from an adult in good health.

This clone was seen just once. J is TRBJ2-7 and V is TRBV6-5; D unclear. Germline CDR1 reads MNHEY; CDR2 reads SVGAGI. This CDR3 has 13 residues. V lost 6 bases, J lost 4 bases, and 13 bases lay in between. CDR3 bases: TGTGCCAGCAGCCCCTCGATCCGTTACGAGCAGTACTTC. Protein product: CASSPSIRYEQYF.

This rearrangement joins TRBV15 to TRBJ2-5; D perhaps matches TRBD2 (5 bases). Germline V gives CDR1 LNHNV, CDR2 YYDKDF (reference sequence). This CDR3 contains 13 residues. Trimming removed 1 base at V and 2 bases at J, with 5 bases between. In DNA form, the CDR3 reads TGTGCCACCAGCAGAGGACTACAAGAGACCCAGTACTTC. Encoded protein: CATSRGLQETQYF.

In DNA, the CDR3 is TGTGCCAGCAGCCGTATGGTAACGGGGGAGACCCAGTACTTC. It codes for CASSRMVTGETQYF. The chain carries TRBV9 and TRBJ2-5, with D tentatively TRBD2 (5 bases). Trimming shortened V by 4 bases and J by 5 bases, and 15 bases separated the two germline ends. Germline V CDR1 and CDR2: SGDLS, YYNGEE. This CDR3 has 14 residues.

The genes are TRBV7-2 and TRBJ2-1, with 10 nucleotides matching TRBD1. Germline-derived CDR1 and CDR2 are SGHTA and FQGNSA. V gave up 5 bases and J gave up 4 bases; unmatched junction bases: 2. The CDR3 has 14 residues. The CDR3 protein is CASSGTGVYNEQFF. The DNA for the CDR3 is TGTGCCAGCAGCGGGACAGGGGTATACAATGAGCAGTTCTTC.

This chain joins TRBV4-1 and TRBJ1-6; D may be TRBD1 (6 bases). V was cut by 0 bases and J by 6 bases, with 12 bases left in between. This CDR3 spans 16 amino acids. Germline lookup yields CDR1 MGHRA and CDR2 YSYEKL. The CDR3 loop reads CASSQESGHPNSPLHF. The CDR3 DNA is TGCGCCAGCAGCCAAGAATCGGGACACCCTAATTCACCCCTCCACTTT.

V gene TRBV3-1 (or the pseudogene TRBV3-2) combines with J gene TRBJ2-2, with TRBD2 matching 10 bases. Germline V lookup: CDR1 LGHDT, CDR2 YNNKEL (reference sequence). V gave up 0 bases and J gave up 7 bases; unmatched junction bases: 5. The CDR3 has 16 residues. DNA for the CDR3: TGTGCCAGCAGCCAAGAGGCTAGCGGGAGTAGCGGGGAGCTGTTTTTT. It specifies CASSQEASGSSGELFF.

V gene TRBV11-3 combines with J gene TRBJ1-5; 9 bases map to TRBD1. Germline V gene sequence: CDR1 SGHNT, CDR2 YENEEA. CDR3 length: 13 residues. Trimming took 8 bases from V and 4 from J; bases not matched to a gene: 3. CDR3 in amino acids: CASYGQGNQPQHF. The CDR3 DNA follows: TGTGCCAGCTACGGACAGGGGAATCAGCCCCAGCATTTT.

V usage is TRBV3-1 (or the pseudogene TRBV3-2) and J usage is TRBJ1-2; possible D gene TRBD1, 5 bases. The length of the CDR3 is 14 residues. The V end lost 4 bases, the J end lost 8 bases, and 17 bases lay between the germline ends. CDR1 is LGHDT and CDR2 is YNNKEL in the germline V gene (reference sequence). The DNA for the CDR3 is TGTGCCAGCAGCCCTCCGGGGGATGTAAGAGGCTACACCTTC. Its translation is CASSPPGDVRGYTF.